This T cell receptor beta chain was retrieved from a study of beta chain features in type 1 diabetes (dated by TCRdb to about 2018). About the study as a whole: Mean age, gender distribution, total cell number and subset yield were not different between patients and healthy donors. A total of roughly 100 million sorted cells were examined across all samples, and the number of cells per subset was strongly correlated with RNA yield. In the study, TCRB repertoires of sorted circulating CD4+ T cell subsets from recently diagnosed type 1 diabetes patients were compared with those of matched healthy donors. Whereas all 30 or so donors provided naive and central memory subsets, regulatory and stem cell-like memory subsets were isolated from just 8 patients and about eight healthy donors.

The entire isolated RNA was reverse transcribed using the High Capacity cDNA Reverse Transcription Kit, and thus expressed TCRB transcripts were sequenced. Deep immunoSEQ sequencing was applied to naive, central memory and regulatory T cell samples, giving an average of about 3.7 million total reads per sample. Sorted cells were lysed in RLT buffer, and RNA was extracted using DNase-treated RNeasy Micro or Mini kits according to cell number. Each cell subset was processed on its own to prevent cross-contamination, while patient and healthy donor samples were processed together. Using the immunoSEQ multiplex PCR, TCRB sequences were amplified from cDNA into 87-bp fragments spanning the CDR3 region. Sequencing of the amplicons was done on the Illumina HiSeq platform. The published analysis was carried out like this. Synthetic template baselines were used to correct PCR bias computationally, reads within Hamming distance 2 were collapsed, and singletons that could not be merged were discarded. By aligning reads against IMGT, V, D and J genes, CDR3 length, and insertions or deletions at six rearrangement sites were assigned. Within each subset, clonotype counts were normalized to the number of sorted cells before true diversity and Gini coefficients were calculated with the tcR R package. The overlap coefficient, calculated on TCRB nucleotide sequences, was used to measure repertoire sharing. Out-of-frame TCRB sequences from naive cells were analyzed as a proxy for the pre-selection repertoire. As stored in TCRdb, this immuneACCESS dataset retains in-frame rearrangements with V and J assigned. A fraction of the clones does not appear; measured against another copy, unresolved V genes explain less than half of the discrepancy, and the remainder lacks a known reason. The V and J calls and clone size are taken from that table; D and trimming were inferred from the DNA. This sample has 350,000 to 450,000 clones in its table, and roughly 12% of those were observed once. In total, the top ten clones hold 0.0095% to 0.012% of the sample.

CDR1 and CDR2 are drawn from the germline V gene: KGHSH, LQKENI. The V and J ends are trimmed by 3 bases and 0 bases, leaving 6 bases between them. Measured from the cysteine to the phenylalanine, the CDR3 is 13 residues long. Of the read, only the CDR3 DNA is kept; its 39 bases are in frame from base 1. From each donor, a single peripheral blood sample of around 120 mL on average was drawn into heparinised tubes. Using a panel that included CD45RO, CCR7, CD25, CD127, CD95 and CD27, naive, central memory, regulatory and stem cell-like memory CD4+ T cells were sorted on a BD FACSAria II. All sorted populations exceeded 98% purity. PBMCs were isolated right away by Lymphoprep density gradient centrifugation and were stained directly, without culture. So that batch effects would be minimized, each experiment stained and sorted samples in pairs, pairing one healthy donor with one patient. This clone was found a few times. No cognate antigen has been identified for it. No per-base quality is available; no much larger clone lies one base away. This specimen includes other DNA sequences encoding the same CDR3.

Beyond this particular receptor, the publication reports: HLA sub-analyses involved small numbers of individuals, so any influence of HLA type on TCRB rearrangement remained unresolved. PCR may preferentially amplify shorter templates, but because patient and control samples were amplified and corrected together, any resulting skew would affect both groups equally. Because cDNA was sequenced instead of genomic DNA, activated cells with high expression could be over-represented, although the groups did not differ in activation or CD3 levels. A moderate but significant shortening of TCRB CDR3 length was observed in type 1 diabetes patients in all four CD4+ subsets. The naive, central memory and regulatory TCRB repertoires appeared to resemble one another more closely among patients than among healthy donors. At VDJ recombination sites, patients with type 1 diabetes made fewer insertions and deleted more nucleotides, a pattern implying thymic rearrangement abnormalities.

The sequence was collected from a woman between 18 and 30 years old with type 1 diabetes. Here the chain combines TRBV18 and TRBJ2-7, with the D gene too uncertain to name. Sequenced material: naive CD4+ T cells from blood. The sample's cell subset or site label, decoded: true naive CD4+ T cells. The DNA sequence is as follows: TGTGCCAGCTCACCGGCCAGCTCCTACGAGCAGTACTTC. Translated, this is CASSPASSYEQYF.